A selection of T cell receptor beta chains follows, all from one sample in a study of cytomegalovirus exposure and HLA in healthy donors. Only in-frame clones appear in the TCRdb table, and some are missing; sequencing was by immunoSEQ multiplex PCR. The profile shows around 150,000 clones, approximately 71% of them singletons. The material sequenced was PBMCs. These receptors came from a woman aged 18 to 35 in good health and CMV-seropositive. Both conserved end residues are part of each CDR3. D genes are given only for firm matches. Size values are once, few and many counts, or a class for expanded clones, and some rows have none.

j_gene | v_gene | abundance | d_gene | CDR3nt | CDR3aa
TRBJ1-2 | TRBV7-9 | NA | NA | TGTGCCAGCAGCTCCAACAACCGGGTTCCCTATGGCTACACCTTC | CASSSNNRVPYGYTF
TRBJ2-3 | TRBV5-6 | NA | NA | TGTGCCAGCAGCTTGGGGGGGGGCAGCACAGATACGCAGTATTTT | CASSLGGGSTDTQYF
TRBJ2-7 | TRBV27 | NA | TRBD1 | TGTGCCAGCAGTTTCTCGCGACAGGGGGCGTACGTGGTTGAGCAGTACTTC | CASSFSRQGAYVVEQYF
TRBJ1-3 | TRBV5-1 | few | TRBD1 | TGCGCCAGCAGCCACGATATTCTCACAGGGGGCCTTGGAAACACCATATATTTT | CASSHDILTGGLGNTIYF
TRBJ2-3 | TRBV7-6 | few | TRBD2 | TGTGCCAGCAGCTTCCGCCTTACTAGCGAGGGTCTCGATACGCAGTATTTT | CASSFRLTSEGLDTQYF
TRBJ1-5 | TRBV19 | NA | TRBD1 | TGTGCCAGTAGTCTTACAGGGGTTTCCACTCAGCCCCAGCATTTT | CASSLTGVSTQPQHF
TRBJ1-5 | TRBV30 | once | NA | TGTGCCTGGAGTGTACTGGACAGTAATCAGCCCCAGCATTTT | CAWSVLDSNQPQHF
TRBJ1-1 | TRBV18 | few | TRBD1 | TGTGCCAGCTCACCACAACTTGCCCGGAAGACAGGGACCAACACTGAAGCTTTCTTT | CASSPQLARKTGTNTEAFF
TRBJ1-5 | TRBV7-2 | NA | TRBD1 | TGTGCCAGCAGCCCAAGACAGGGATGGTTGCCCCAGCATTTT | CASSPRQGWLPQHF
TRBJ1-1 | TRBV28 | NA | NA | TGTGCCAGCAGTTTGCGGTTCGGAGAAGCTTTCTTT | CASSLRFGEAFF
TRBJ1-1 | TRBV5-4 | NA | TRBD1 | TGTGCCAGCAGCTTGGACGGGACAGTGAACACTGAAGCTTTCTTT | CASSLDGTVNTEAFF
TRBJ2-3 | TRBV27 | NA | NA | TGTGCCAGCAGTTTAGGGAACAGGGGCACAGATACGCAGTATTTT | CASSLGNRGTDTQYF
TRBJ2-5 | TRBV4-1 | NA | TRBD1 | TGCGCCAGCAGCCTTCCCGGGCAGGGGGTTGGAGAGACCCAGTACTTC | CASSLPGQGVGETQYF
TRBJ1-2 | TRBV28 | NA | NA | TGTGCCAGCAGCCCTAGCGCGGGGGCTAGCTATGGCTACACCTTC | CASSPSAGASYGYTF
TRBJ2-3 | TRBV5-1 | NA | TRBD2 | TGCGCCAGCAGATTGGGGGGGACTCAACCCGGAAATACGCAGTATTTT | CASRLGGTQPGNTQYF
TRBJ2-2 | TRBV7-6 | NA | NA | TGTGCCAGCAGCTTAGCTGCTGGGGAGTTGAGCACCGGGGAGCTGTTTTTT | CASSLAAGELSTGELFF
TRBJ2-6 | TRBV27 | NA | TRBD1 | TGTGCCAGCAGGGACAGGGGTCCTGGGGCCAACGTCCTGACTTTC | CASRDRGPGANVLTF
TRBJ2-7 | TRBV15 | few | TRBD2 | TGTGCCACCAGCAGAGGACTAGCGGGGAGAGACGAGCAGTACTTC | CATSRGLAGRDEQYF
TRBJ1-3 | TRBV10-3 | few | NA | TGTGCCATTCGAGGGGGATCTGGAAACACCATATATTTT | CAIRGGSGNTIYF
TRBJ1-6 | TRBV6-4 | few | NA | TGTGCCAGCAGTGAGAGTCAGGGCGGAAATTCACCCCTCCACTTT | CASSESQGGNSPLHF
TRBJ1-4 | TRBV30 | NA | NA | TGTGCCTGGAGTGTGGCAACGACAACTAATGAAAAACTGTTTTTT | CAWSVATTTNEKLFF
TRBJ2-3 | TRBV27 | NA | TRBD1 | TGTGCCAGCAGTTGGTTACCCGGGACAGGGGACACAGATACGCAGTATTTT | CASSWLPGTGDTDTQYF
TRBJ2-1 | TRBV29-1 | few | NA | TGCAGCGTCCAAGGGCAGGGCCGATCCGTTAACTACAATGAGCAGTTCTTC | CSVQGQGRSVNYNEQFF
TRBJ1-1 | TRBV20-1 | few | NA | TGCAGCACCTTACAGGACACTGAAGCTTTCTTT | CSTLQDTEAFF
TRBJ2-3 | TRBV7-2 | NA | TRBD2 | TGTGCCAGCAGCCGAAACGGGGGACTAGCAAGCGATACGCAGTATTTT | CASSRNGGLASDTQYF
TRBJ2-1 | TRBV10-1 | NA | TRBD1 | TGCGCCAGCAGTGAAGGGACAGGCCACAATGAGCAGTTCTTC | CASSEGTGHNEQFF
TRBJ2-5 | TRBV7-8 | NA | NA | TGTGCCAGCAGCGAGGCGTACGAGACCCAGTACTTC | CASSEAYETQYF
TRBJ1-6 | TRBV2 | NA | NA | TGTGCCAGCAGTGATTGGGCAGGTTTGGATTCACCCCTCCACTTT | CASSDWAGLDSPLHF
TRBJ2-5 | TRBV27 | NA | NA | TGTGCCAGCAGTTTTCTCCCGGGATCCCTTCGCCAGGCCCAGTACTTC | CASSFLPGSLRQAQYF
TRBJ2-7 | TRBV12-5 | few | TRBD1 | TGTGCTAGTGGTTTGGGACAGGGGTCGACCCCTTACGAGCAGTACTTC | CASGLGQGSTPYEQYF
TRBJ2-3 | TRBV5-1 | NA | NA | TGCGCCAGCAGCTTGGACTTCACAGATACGCAGTATTTT | CASSLDFTDTQYF
TRBJ1-5 | TRBV4-1 | NA | TRBD1 | TGCGCCAGCAGCCAAGGGAGGCCAGGGGGCGGCCAGCCCCAGCATTTT | CASSQGRPGGGQPQHF
TRBJ1-5 | TRBV19 | NA | NA | TGTGCCAGTATTAAGTCAGGGCATTATAGCAATCAGCCCCAGCATTTT | CASIKSGHYSNQPQHF
TRBJ2-7 | TRBV10-3 | NA | TRBD2 | TGTGCCATCAGTCGACTAGCGAGCGAGCAGTACTTC | CAISRLASEQYF
TRBJ1-2 | TRBV7-2 | NA | NA | TGTGCCAGCAGCTACGAGTTATCGAACTATGGCTACACCTTC | CASSYELSNYGYTF
TRBJ1-2 | TRBV30 | once | TRBD1 | TGTGCCTGGGACACAACAGGGGAGCATGGCTACACCTTC | CAWDTTGEHGYTF
TRBJ2-7 | TRBV5-6 | NA | NA | TGTGCCAGCAGCTTGGGGACAGCCGGCTACGAGCAGTACTTC | CASSLGTAGYEQYF
TRBJ2-5 | TRBV7-9 | NA | NA | TGTGCCAGCAGCTTAAGTGGGCCAGCCCAAGAGACCCAGTACTTC | CASSLSGPAQETQYF
TRBJ2-7 | TRBV4-1 | NA | TRBD2 | TGCGCCAGCAGCCAAACTAGCGGGAACCCCTACGAGCAGTACTTC | CASSQTSGNPYEQYF
TRBJ1-1 | TRBV15 | NA | NA | TGTGCCACCAGCAGTAGCGAGAACACTGAAGCTTTCTTT | CATSSSENTEAFF
TRBJ1-6 | TRBV5-4 | NA | TRBD1 | TGTGCCAGCAGCTACGACAGGGTTGGACCCCTCCACTTT | CASSYDRVGPLHF
TRBJ1-3 | TRBV2 | NA | TRBD1 | TGTGCCAGCAGTCCCACAGGGGGAAAGGACACCATATATTTT | CASSPTGGKDTIYF
TRBJ1-5 | TRBV28 | NA | NA | TGTGCCAGCAGGACAGGCAATAGCAATCAGCCCCAGCATTTT | CASRTGNSNQPQHF
TRBJ2-3 | TRBV6-1 | NA | TRBD1 | TGTGCCAGCGGGAGCAGGGGGAGAACAGATACGCAGTATTTT | CASGSRGRTDTQYF
TRBJ1-1 | TRBV6-5 | NA | NA | TGTGCCAGCTCCCGGCCCGGGGGTAACACTGAAGCTTTCTTT | CASSRPGGNTEAFF
TRBJ2-7 | TRBV27 | NA | NA | TGTGCCAGCAGTTATGACAGAACCTACGAGCAGTACTTC | CASSYDRTYEQYF
TRBJ1-5 | TRBV4-1 | NA | NA | TGCGCCAGCAGCCAATACAGAGATAGCAATCAGCCCCAGCATTTT | CASSQYRDSNQPQHF
TRBJ2-2 | TRBV7-2 | NA | NA | TGTGCCAGCAGCCCCATCGGCCCAGGGGCCTCTAACACCGGGGAGCTGTTTTTT | CASSPIGPGASNTGELFF
TRBJ2-3 | TRBV29-1 | once | NA | TGCAGCCACAATGGGGGGGACACAATCACAGATACGCAGTATTTT | CSHNGGDTITDTQYF
TRBJ1-4 | TRBV9 | once | TRBD1 | TGTGCCAGCAGCGTAGATGGGACAGCGAATGAAAAACTGTTTTTT | CASSVDGTANEKLFF
TRBJ2-5 | TRBV5-4 | few | TRBD2 | TGTGCCAGCAGTATACTAGCGGGGGGACAGCAAGAGACCCAGTACTTC | CASSILAGGQQETQYF
TRBJ1-1 | TRBV5-1 | NA | NA | TGCGCCAGCATGGCGGAGACTGAAGCTTTCTTT | CASMAETEAFF
TRBJ1-3 | TRBV5-1 | once | NA | TGCGCCAGCAGCTTGGCTCCTGGAAACACCATATATTTT | CASSLAPGNTIYF
TRBJ1-2 | TRBV4-2 | NA | NA | TGTGCCAGCAGCCAATATGGGGGGACGGCAGGCTATGGCTACACCTTC | CASSQYGGTAGYGYTF
TRBJ2-1 | TRBV5-1 | NA | TRBD2 | TGCGCCAGCAGCTTGGCCGCGGGAGGGCCGGGGGAGCAGTTCTTC | CASSLAAGGPGEQFF
TRBJ1-2 | TRBV15 | NA | NA | TGTGCCACCAGCAGAGAGGGAGGGGCGAATGGCTACACCTTC | CATSREGGANGYTF